This TCR beta chain was sequenced during a study of T-cell reconstitution after alpha-beta-depleted transplantation in children. The germline V and J ends were trimmed by 1 base and 4 bases, with 7 bases remaining between them. Germline V gene data show CDR1 as MGHDK and CDR2 as SYGVNS. The CDR3 extends over 14 amino acids. Study findings and constraints: One year after transplant, T-cell counts and diversity came mostly from newly produced T cells. Some patients showed high day-60 TCRbeta diversity, which derived from surviving recipient T cells and thymic progenitors.

Ten or more counts support this clonotype. Its target is not known. The TCRbeta library incorporated unique molecular identifiers. TCRdb ran MiXCR on the PCR reads and lists one entry per CDR3 protein. The sample records 280,000 or so distinct CDR3 sequences, about 9.9% being singletons. Source: peripheral blood, taken 180 days after TCRalphabeta/CD19-depleted stem cell transplant. This TCR came from a male patient aged 2 to 9 who had a stem cell transplant for chronic granulomatous disease, so the T cells may come from the graft donor. The rearrangement links TRBV25-1 to TRBJ2-2, with D hard to call. The CDR3 is CASSEFGTTGELFF. CDR3 sequence (DNA): TGTGCCAGCAGTGAATTTGGAACCACCGGGGAGCTGTTTTTT.